The TCR beta chain under discussion was sequenced for a study of T cells after yellow fever vaccination. Whole-study results and caveats: Primary-vaccination clones mostly resurfaced post-booster (about 95% CD4, just under 90% CD8).

A 5'RACE template-switching step, the method used to make TCR cDNA, added a universal primer site and UMIs. Using its own MiXCR run on the 5' RACE reads, TCRdb lists one record per CDR3 protein. The repertoire has just under 600,000 distinct CDR3 sequences, roughly 13% of them found once; the top ten carry around 15%. Trimming cost V 1 base and J 2 bases, with 13 bases left between them. Germline V lookup: CDR1 DFQATT, CDR2 SNEGSKA (reference sequence). The CDR3 is made up of 15 amino acids. On this clonotype: The target antigen is unknown.

This clonotype was sampled from a man aged 25 to 40 who received the YFV17D yellow fever vaccine. The genes are TRBV20-1 and TRBJ2-3; maybe TRBD2 (6 bases). Sequencing was performed on PBMCs, taken on the day of the yellow fever booster vaccination. The CDR3 coding sequence is TGCAGTGCTAGAGTGCCGGGACTTATCACAGATACGCAGTATTTT. This gives the protein CSARVPGLITDTQYF.